Listed here are 18 T cell receptor beta chains from one sample, sequenced in a study of preoperative IRX-2 immunotherapy in early breast cancer. Treatment described: preoperative locoregional IRX-2 cytokine immunotherapy. Generated by immunoSEQ multiplex PCR, the TCRdb table keeps only in-frame clones and is missing some. The sample includes approximately 26,000 clones, around 75% of them seen just once. The specimen was lymph node tissue, collected after IRX-2 immunotherapy. These receptors were collected from a human donor with breast cancer.

This clone was detected only a few times. This chain joins TRBV6-8 and TRBJ1-1; no reliable D call. The V gene's germline CDR1 is MNHGY and CDR2 SAAAGT. Trimming pared 2 bases from V and 1 base from J, leaving 8 bases between. CDR3 length: 14 residues. The CDR3 sequence is CASSYPPGNTEAFF. The CDR3 nucleotides are TGTGCCAGCAGTTACCCCCCAGGGAACACTGAAGCTTTCTTT.

This rearrangement joins TRBV5-1 to TRBJ2-2, with 11 bases aligning to TRBD2. The V gene's germline CDR1 is SGHRS and CDR2 YFSETQ. J was trimmed by 3 bases and V by 2 bases; bases with no gene match: 0. The CDR3 loop spans 15 amino acids. The CDR3 here is CASSLLAGDTGELFF. The CDR3 DNA reads TGCGCCAGCAGCTTACTAGCGGGGGACACCGGGGAGCTGTTTTTT.

This clone was detected a few times. The rearrangement joins TRBV11-3 to TRBJ2-1; the D is unclear. The germline V gene encodes CDR1 SGHNT and CDR2 YENEEA. With 3 bases removed from V and 3 bases from J, the gap between germline ends came to 12 bases. The CDR3 sequence is 15 residues long. The CDR3 is CASSLSNPVYNEQFF. The CDR3, as DNA: TGTGCCAGCAGCTTGTCGAATCCCGTCTACAATGAGCAGTTCTTC.

The sample holds one count of this clone. This sequence joins TRBV15 and TRBJ2-2; 9 bases align to TRBD2. Germline loops: CDR1 LNHNV, CDR2 YYDKDF (reference sequence). This CDR3 region has 15 residues. J gave up 5 bases and V 5 bases, and 6 bases lay outside the gene matches. CDR3 in DNA: TGTGCCACCAGCCTTAGCGGGAGAGGAACCGGGGAGCTGTTTTTT. As protein: CATSLSGRGTGELFF.

V gene TRBV11-3 combines with J gene TRBJ2-7; TRBD2 aligns across 8 bases. This CDR3 is built from 15 residues. Germline V gene lookup returns CDR1 SGHNT and CDR2 YENEEA. The junction had 5 bases not matched to a gene; V was cut back by 4 bases and J by 0 bases. The CDR3 here is CASSSFREGSYEQYF. In DNA form, the CDR3 reads TGTGCCAGCAGCTCCTTCCGGGAGGGCTCCTACGAGCAGTACTTC.

The chain uses TRBV18 and TRBJ2-7; D is unresolved. The V and J ends lost 3 bases and 0 bases respectively, with 6 bases between them. The germline V gene has CDR1 KGHSH and CDR2 LQKENI. CDR3 length: 13 residues. The CDR3 nucleotides are TGTGCCAGCTCACCCGCACACTCCTACGAGCAGTACTTC. Translation gives CASSPAHSYEQYF.

This clone turned up a few times. The V and J genes are TRBV29-1 and TRBJ2-7; TRBD1 agrees at 7 bases. Germline V lookup: CDR1 SQVTM, CDR2 ANQGSEA. V shed 4 bases and J 3 bases; nucleotides not matched to a gene: 9. The CDR3 loop spans 14 amino acids. The CDR3 sequence is CSVAQPDRSYEQYF. As DNA, the CDR3 is TGCAGCGTTGCCCAGCCGGACAGGAGCTACGAGCAGTACTTC.

This clone was picked up one time. This chain uses TRBV28 with TRBJ1-3; D gene ambiguous. Deletions cut 7 bases from V and 0 bases from J, with 7 bases between. Germline-derived CDR1 and CDR2 are MDHEN and SYDVKM. The CDR3 runs to 13 residues. Written as DNA, the CDR3 is TGTGCCAGCAAACGGAGCTCTGGAAACACCATATATTTT. Protein sequence: CASKRSSGNTIYF.

V gene TRBV19 combines with J gene TRBJ2-7; TRBD1 is a possible D gene (6 bases). Germline V gene sequence: CDR1 LNHDA, CDR2 SQIVND (reference sequence). Trimming removed 3 bases from V and 0 bases from J, with 12 bases in between. This CDR3 spans 15 amino acids. CDR3: CASSIAGTLSYEQYF. The CDR3 DNA sequence: TGTGCCAGTAGTATCGCCGGGACACTCTCCTACGAGCAGTACTTC.

In nucleotides, the CDR3 is TGTGCCAGCAGTTACGCCACCGGGGAGCTGTTTTTT. Translated: CASSYATGELFF. The V gene is TRBV6-8, the J gene TRBJ2-2; no clear D gene. CDR3 length: 12 residues. Germline V CDR1 and CDR2: MNHGY, SAAAGT. The V and J ends lost 2 bases and 4 bases respectively, with 2 bases between them.

This sequence joins TRBV25-1 and TRBJ1-2; 8 nucleotides agree with TRBD1. V lost 3 bases and J lost 6; bases outside the gene matches: 18. Germline-derived CDR1 and CDR2 are MGHDK and SYGVNS. The CDR3 totals 18 residues. The CDR3 DNA reads TGTGCCAGCAGTGATAACCCACAGGACAGGGCCGACGGGAATGGCTACACCTTC. Translating gives CASSDNPQDRADGNGYTF.

This chain links TRBV19 with TRBJ1-2; 7 nucleotides line up with TRBD1. This CDR3 has 13 amino acids. J lost 0 bases, V lost 10 bases, and 5 bases had no gene match. The germline V gene has CDR1 LNHDA and CDR2 SQIVND (reference sequence). In DNA form, the CDR3 reads TGTGCCACCCGGGACAGCGCTAACTATGGCTACACCTTC. Translation: CATRDSANYGYTF.

The DNA of the CDR3 is TGTGCCAGCAGCTTGATCAACCCAGGGACCACAGATACGCAGTATTTT. Encoded protein: CASSLINPGTTDTQYF. This sequence joins TRBV7-6 and TRBJ2-3; D possibly matches TRBD1 or TRBD2 (5 bases each). From germline, CDR1 is SGHVS and CDR2 FNYEAQ. The CDR3 loop spans 16 amino acids. V was pared by 3 bases and J by 2 bases, with 15 bases between.

The chain combines TRBV15 with TRBJ2-7; D is undetermined. From germline, CDR1 is LNHNV and CDR2 YYDKDF (reference sequence). The CDR3 spans 15 residues. Trimming left V 5 bases short and J 9 bases short, with 23 bases between. CDR3 DNA: TGTGCCACCAGCCGCCAGAAGAGTATTACGAGCGTGCAGTACTTC. This encodes CATSRQKSITSVQYF.

J is TRBJ2-5 and V is TRBV11-3; the match to TRBD2 covers 8 bases. Per germline, CDR1 SGHNT and CDR2 YENEEA. The V gene end was trimmed by 1 base and the J gene end by 2 bases; junction bases not matched to a gene: 6. This CDR3 is built from 16 residues. The CDR3 nucleotides are TGTGCCAGCAGCTTAGTTATAGCGGGACAACAAGAGACCCAGTACTTC. As protein: CASSLVIAGQQETQYF.

This chain connects TRBV6-8 to TRBJ1-2, with a weak D call TRBD1 (5 bases). This CDR3 contains 12 residues. Germline V gene sequence: CDR1 MNHGY, CDR2 SAAAGT. The V end lost 2 bases, the J end lost 6 bases, and 7 bases lay between the germline ends. The chain's CDR3 is CASSYRGDGYTF. CDR3 coding DNA: TGTGCCAGCAGTTACAGGGGCGATGGCTACACCTTC.

The V and J genes are TRBV19 and TRBJ1-5; no clear D. This CDR3 comprises 12 residues. Germline lookup yields CDR1 LNHDA and CDR2 SQIVND (reference sequence). Trimming removed 2 bases from V and 5 bases from J, with 4 bases in between. CDR3 DNA: TGTGCCAGTAGTATATCGTATCAGCCCCAGCATTTT. Amino acid sequence: CASSISYQPQHF.

The chain is built from TRBV7-4 and TRBJ2-1, with 9 bases identical to TRBD2. The CDR3 spans 15 residues. V was clipped by 0 bases and J by 10 bases; unmatched bases: 7. CDR1 and CDR2 (germline): SGHVT, SQSDAQ. The CDR3 bases are TGTGCCAGCAGCTTAGCCCCCGCGGGGGGGTACGAGCAGTTCTTC. Protein sequence: CASSLAPAGGYEQFF.